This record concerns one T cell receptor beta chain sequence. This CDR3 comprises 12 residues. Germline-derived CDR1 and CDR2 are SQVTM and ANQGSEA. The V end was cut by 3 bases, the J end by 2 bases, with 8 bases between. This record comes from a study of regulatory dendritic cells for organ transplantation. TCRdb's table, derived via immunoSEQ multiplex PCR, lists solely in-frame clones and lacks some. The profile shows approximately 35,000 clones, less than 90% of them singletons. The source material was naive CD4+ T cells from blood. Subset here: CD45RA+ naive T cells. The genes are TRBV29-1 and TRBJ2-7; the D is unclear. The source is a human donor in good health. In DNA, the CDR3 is TGCAGCGTTGATGTCACACCCTACGAGCAGTACTTC. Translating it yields CSVDVTPYEQYF.